This T cell receptor (beta chain) was identified during a study of T-cell reconstitution after alpha-beta-depleted transplantation in children. The V gene end was trimmed by 0 bases and the J gene end by 6 bases; junction bases not matched to a gene: 8. CDR1 and CDR2 from the germline V gene are MNHEY and SVGAGI. The CDR3 totals 18 residues. The table lists this clonotype with many counts. Its specificity is not known. Whole-study results and caveats: By about two months after transplant, alpha-beta T cells reportedly arose from several hundred graft clones that had expanded. Some patients owed their high day-60 TCRbeta diversity to surviving recipient T cells and thymic progenitors.

Unique molecular identifiers were used to barcode this TCRbeta library. TCRdb re-called the PCR reads through MiXCR, storing one row per CDR3 protein. The repertoire holds around 17,000 distinct CDR3 sequences, with about 4.7% as singletons. This clonotype was sampled from a boy aged 5-17 years with acute lymphoblastic leukemia, due to receive a stem cell transplant. The sample consisted of PBMCs, taken before TCRalphabeta/CD19-depleted stem cell transplant. V and J are TRBV6-5 and TRBJ2-7; TRBD2 matches 16 bases. The CDR3 region is CASSYSGLAGGLLPEQYF. The DNA for the CDR3 is TGTGCCAGCAGTTACTCGGGACTAGCGGGAGGGTTGTTGCCCGAGCAGTACTTC.